Here is one TCR beta chain with its context. The data derive from a study of blood T cell repertoires in COVID-19. Adults between roughly 18 and 90 years of age took part from some 25 US areas. Donors of Cohort 3 who recovered were those that had two negative PCRs, clearance, or symptom resolution. The junction had 5 bases not matched to a gene; V was cut back by 4 bases and J by 2 bases. Germline lookup yields CDR1 LNHDA and CDR2 SQIVND (reference sequence). This CDR3 contains 18 residues. The repertoire was sequenced with immunoSEQ multiplex PCR; TCRdb's copy has only in-frame clones and lacks some. The sample carries fewer than 300,000 clones, around nine tenths recorded once.

The chain links TRBV19 to TRBJ2-1, with TRBD2 matching over 16 bases. Sequences were obtained from PBMCs or T cells enriched from blood (not recorded which). This clonotype originated in a woman aged 25-40 years who had recovered from COVID-19. CDR3 residues: CASSKGLAGGSAYNEQFF. CDR3 in DNA: TGTGCCAGTAGTAAGGGACTAGCGGGAGGGTCGGCCTACAATGAGCAGTTCTTC.